A selection of T cell receptor beta chains follows, all from one sample in a study of vaccination effects on CD4 cells after COVID-19. These receptors lack a known antigen. This table comes from immunoSEQ multiplex PCR, and its TCRdb copy is limited to in-frame clones, with some not included. The table lists fewer than 35,000 clones, 72% of them singletons. The sample was CD4+ T cells from PBMCs cultured with a peptide pool, taken before COVID-19 vaccination. Receptors originate from a human donor who had a prior SARS-CoV-2 infection. Both conserved end residues are part of each CDR3.

j_call: TRBJ1-1; v_call: TRBV11-3; cdr3_aa: CASKVGGGTEAFF
j_call: TRBJ1-4; v_call: TRBV6-5; cdr3_aa: CASSYPPITRDEKLFF
j_call: TRBJ1-3; v_call: TRBV3-1/TRBV3-2; cdr3_aa: CASSPSRGNTIYF
j_call: TRBJ1-2; v_call: TRBV4-2; cdr3_aa: CASSQDKGTGTNYGYTF
j_call: TRBJ2-3; v_call: TRBV9; cdr3_aa: CASSERTGRTDTQYF
j_call: TRBJ2-5; v_call: TRBV5-1; cdr3_aa: CASSWGTSAETQYF
j_call: TRBJ1-5; v_call: TRBV19; cdr3_aa: CASSITVAGGGQPQHF
j_call: TRBJ2-2; v_call: TRBV4-3; cdr3_aa: CASSQEALASGSAGELFF
j_call: TRBJ2-5; v_call: TRBV11-2; cdr3_aa: CASSLGSTPQETQYF
j_call: TRBJ2-3; v_call: TRBV7-9; cdr3_aa: CASRPPGGGDTQYF
j_call: TRBJ2-1; v_call: TRBV5-6; cdr3_aa: CASSWGVLGGSYNEQFF
j_call: TRBJ1-2; v_call: TRBV5-1; cdr3_aa: CASSFGEGDGYTF
j_call: TRBJ1-1; v_call: TRBV6-6; cdr3_aa: CASSYGQGGVGAEAFF
j_call: TRBJ1-5; v_call: TRBV15; cdr3_aa: CATSRGGQEGQPQHF
j_call: TRBJ1-2; v_call: TRBV2; cdr3_aa: CASSVYRTGTGYTF
j_call: TRBJ2-1; v_call: TRBV28; cdr3_aa: CASQPGEEQFF
j_call: TRBJ2-5; v_call: TRBV19; cdr3_aa: CASSAEVVQYF
j_call: TRBJ2-2; v_call: TRBV18; cdr3_aa: CASSPQRLAGDGELFF
j_call: TRBJ2-1; v_call: TRBV5-1; cdr3_aa: CASSLDSPDRGYNEQFF
j_call: TRBJ1-4; v_call: TRBV12-3/TRBV12-4; cdr3_aa: CASSLHEGEKLFF
j_call: TRBJ2-5; v_call: TRBV15; cdr3_aa: CATSRPPRGLETQYF
j_call: TRBJ1-1; v_call: TRBV6-5; cdr3_aa: CASSVTRNTEAFF
j_call: TRBJ2-7; v_call: TRBV2; cdr3_aa: CASRDSTYSYEQYF
j_call: TRBJ2-4; v_call: TRBV5-3; cdr3_aa: CARSLVGLAPPLAKNIQYF
j_call: TRBJ2-1; v_call: TRBV4-2; cdr3_aa: CASSRTSGGAENEQFF
j_call: TRBJ2-1; v_call: TRBV11-3; cdr3_aa: CASSPNRASPIEQFF
j_call: TRBJ2-2; v_call: TRBV5-4; cdr3_aa: CASSPSLTSGTTGELFF
j_call: TRBJ2-2; v_call: TRBV24-1; cdr3_aa: CATSSTHLNTGELFF
j_call: TRBJ2-7; v_call: TRBV5-1; cdr3_aa: CASSPSLAGGTYEQYF
j_call: TRBJ2-3; v_call: TRBV5-1; cdr3_aa: CASSLGRSADTQYF
j_call: TRBJ2-3; v_call: TRBV18; cdr3_aa: CASSRIAGGTTDTQYF
j_call: TRBJ2-7; v_call: TRBV6-2/TRBV6-3; cdr3_aa: CASSSGGSGFHEQYF
j_call: TRBJ1-6; v_call: TRBV6-5; cdr3_aa: CASQDRGNNSPLHF
j_call: TRBJ2-2; v_call: TRBV9; cdr3_aa: CASSAGAGGPTGELFF
j_call: TRBJ1-2; v_call: TRBV10-3; cdr3_aa: CAISEAPGQAVGYRGYTF
j_call: TRBJ2-3; v_call: TRBV29-1; cdr3_aa: CSARAGTTTTDTQYF
j_call: TRBJ2-3; v_call: TRBV18; cdr3_aa: CASRPGDTQYF
j_call: TRBJ1-1; v_call: TRBV9; cdr3_aa: CASSVQAGANTEAFF
j_call: TRBJ1-3; v_call: TRBV7-6; cdr3_aa: CASSLGLPGNTIYF
j_call: TRBJ1-5; v_call: TRBV23-1; cdr3_aa: CASSQCKTTGFNQPQHF
j_call: TRBJ2-3; v_call: TRBV27; cdr3_aa: CASSKSGGETDTQYF
j_call: TRBJ2-7; v_call: TRBV5-4; cdr3_aa: CASSFASGSSYEQYF
j_call: TRBJ2-7; v_call: TRBV23-1; cdr3_aa: CAGAERGDVYEQYF
j_call: TRBJ2-6; v_call: TRBV6-2/TRBV6-3; cdr3_aa: CASSYSRGLLLSGANVLTF